The 29 T cell receptor beta chains below all came from one sample that was sequenced in a study of shared clonotypes between healthy human individuals. The repertoire was sequenced with immunoSEQ multiplex PCR; TCRdb's copy has only in-frame clones and lacks some. The data hold 1 million to 1.3 million clones, with approximately 78% observed a single time. The sample comprised memory CD4+ T cells from PBMCs. Subset here: CD45RA-negative fraction. These receptors were collected from a young man in good health. Some clones in this sample may be carry-over from other donors' samples.

Note on this clone: A much larger clone differs from this one at a single base, so this may be a read error. This rearrangement joins TRBV6-6 to TRBJ2-1; D unresolved. V gave up 5 bases and J gave up 10 bases, with 9 bases separating them. From germline, CDR1 is MNHNY and CDR2 SVGAGI (reference sequence). This CDR3 spans 11 amino acids. CDR3 DNA sequence: TGTGCCAGCAGTCATATGTGCGAGCAGTTCTTC. Protein sequence: CASSHMCEQFF.

The V call is TRBV11-2, the J call TRBJ2-3, with a weak D call TRBD1 (5 bases). This CDR3 has 15 residues. CDR1 SGHAT and CDR2 FQNNGV come from the germline V gene. The ends were cut back, 6 bases at V and 0 bases at J, with 13 bases in the middle. CDR3 nucleotide sequence: TGTGCCAGCAGACGACAGTCCACTAGCACAGATACGCAGTATTTT. The encoded protein is CASRRQSTSTDTQYF. The full variable domain, completed using reference TRBV11-2 and TRBJ2-3, is EAGVAQSPRYKIIEKRQSVAFWCNPISGHATLYWYQQILGQGPKLLIQFQNNGVVDDSQLPKDRFSAERLKGVDSTLKIQPAKLEDSAVYLCASRRQSTSTDTQYFGPGTRLTVL.

This clone came up a few times. The genes are TRBV13 and TRBJ2-2; D assignment may be TRBD1 or TRBD2 (5 bases each). CDR3 length: 13 amino acids. The V and J ends lost 5 bases and 5 bases respectively, with 9 bases between them. CDR1 is PRHDT, CDR2 FYEKMQ, per germline (reference sequence). CDR3: CASSRDPTGELFF. The CDR3 nucleotides read TGTGCCAGCAGCAGGGACCCGACCGGGGAGCTGTTTTTT.

The table lists this clone with a few counts. The V gene is TRBV7-8, the J gene TRBJ2-7, with 12 bases lining up with TRBD2. J lost 1 base, V lost 6 bases, and 1 base had no gene match. Per the germline V gene, CDR1 is SGHVS and CDR2 is FQNEAQ. This CDR3 comprises 14 residues. Here the CDR3 reads CASRTSGGSYEQYF. DNA of the CDR3: TGTGCCAGCAGGACTAGCGGGGGATCCTACGAGCAGTACTTC.

The chain has TRBV5-1 and TRBJ2-2; tentative D call: TRBD2 (5 bases). Germline CDR1 is SGHRS and CDR2 is YFSETQ. V gave up 0 bases and J gave up 4 bases, with 13 bases separating them. This CDR3 spans 16 amino acids. CDR3 protein: CASSLEASRATGELFF. The DNA of the CDR3 is TGCGCCAGCAGCTTGGAGGCTAGCAGAGCCACCGGGGAGCTGTTTTTT.

In this sample, this clone turned up once. The sample contains more than one DNA sequence encoding this CDR3. The rearrangement uses TRBV28 and TRBJ2-3; D unclear. The CDR3 contains 12 residues. Trimming pared 4 bases from V and 3 bases from J, leaving 5 bases between. Germline-derived CDR1 and CDR2 are MDHEN and SYDVKM. The CDR3 region is CASSSVTDTQYF. The CDR3, as DNA: TGTGCCAGCAGTTCTGTTACAGATACGCAGTATTTT. Complete variable domain (other parts from reference TRBV28 and TRBJ2-3): DVKVTQSSRYLVKRTGEKVFLECVQDMDHENMFWYRQDPGLGLRLIYFSYDVKMKEKGDIPEGYSVSREKKERFSLILESASTNQTSMYLCASSSVTDTQYFGPGTRLTVL.

A few counts support this clone. The DNA of the CDR3 is TGTGCCAGCAGTGTGACAGGGGTACGGGACACTGAAGCTTTCTTT. Translated, it gives CASSVTGVRDTEAFF. The genes are TRBV2 and TRBJ1-1; 8 nucleotides align to TRBD1. This CDR3 is built from 15 residues. Trimming cost V 4 bases and J 3 bases; bases outside gene matches: 7. Germline CDR1 reads SNHLY; CDR2 reads FYNNEI.

CDR3 nucleotides: TGCGCCAGCACCAGGACAAGGTGTTCAATTTACGAGCAGTACTTC. As protein: CASTRTRCSIYEQYF. V is TRBV10-1 and J is TRBJ2-7; tentatively, D is TRBD1 (5 bases). The ends were cut back, 7 bases at V and 4 bases at J, with 20 bases in the middle. Per the germline V gene, CDR1 is WNHNN and CDR2 is SYGVQD (reference sequence). This CDR3 contains 15 residues.

The sample holds one count of this clone. The genes are TRBV5-1 and TRBJ1-1; D ambiguous. Germline values: CDR1 SGHRS, CDR2 YFSETQ. CDR3 length: 18 amino acids. The V and J ends lost 3 bases and 0 bases respectively, with 21 bases between them. For the CDR3, the DNA is TGCGCCAGCAGCTACCTCTCTGAGGCTAGCCTTTTGAACACTGAAGCTTTCTTT. Residues: CASSYLSEASLLNTEAFF.

Of note for this clone: The sample contains more than one DNA sequence encoding this CDR3. This chain uses TRBV7-3 with TRBJ2-3, with a weak D call TRBD1 (5 bases). The CDR3 covers 15 residues. Per germline, CDR1 SGHTA and CDR2 FQGTGA. Trimming pared 0 bases from V and 3 bases from J, leaving 10 bases between. The CDR3 protein is CASSLTGQGTDTQYF. CDR3 bases: TGTGCCAGCAGCTTAACCGGGCAGGGTACAGATACGCAGTATTTT.

J is TRBJ2-7 and V is TRBV7-2, with a possible D match to TRBD2 (7 bases). There are 17 residues in the CDR3. V was trimmed by 0 bases and J by 1 base, leaving 16 bases between them. Germline-derived CDR1 and CDR2 are SGHTA and FQGNSA. The CDR3 loop reads CASSLAVGGADSYEQYF. Written as DNA, the CDR3 is TGTGCCAGCAGCTTAGCAGTTGGGGGGGCTGATTCCTACGAGCAGTACTTC.

This clone appeared once. V usage is TRBV18 and J usage is TRBJ2-5; possible D gene TRBD1, 6 bases. The V end lost 2 bases, the J end lost 4 bases, and 14 bases lay between the germline ends. Germline V gene lookup returns CDR1 KGHSH and CDR2 LQKENI. The CDR3 has 15 amino acids. CDR3 loop: CASSPKSGTLETQYF. The DNA for the CDR3 is TGTGCCAGCTCACCAAAATCCGGGACATTAGAGACCCAGTACTTC.

V is TRBV5-4 and J is TRBJ2-2, with D perhaps matching TRBD2 (6 bases). V was cut by 4 bases and J by 5 bases, with 9 bases left in between. Germline V CDR1 and CDR2: SGHNT, YYREEE (reference sequence). The CDR3 totals 13 residues. Here the CDR3 DNA reads TGTGCCAGCAGCGCCGGGGGAACCGGGGAGCTGTTTTTT. Translating gives CASSAGGTGELFF.

This clone was detected once. The rearrangement uses TRBV19 and TRBJ2-7; 7 nucleotides match TRBD2. The V and J ends lost 5 bases and 7 bases, in that order; junction bases with no gene match: 5. The V gene's germline CDR1 is LNHDA and CDR2 SQIVND (reference sequence). This CDR3 spans 12 amino acids. The CDR3 sequence is CASSPLRGEQYF. In DNA, the CDR3 is TGTGCCAGTAGTCCCCTGCGGGGGGAGCAGTACTTC. Combining the CDR3 with reference TRBV19 and TRBJ2-7 gives the whole variable domain DGGITQSPKYLFRKEGQNVTLSCEQNLNHDAMYWYRQDPGQGLRLIYYSQIVNDFQKGDIAEGYSVSREKKESFPLTVTSAQKNPTAFYLCASSPLRGEQYFGPGTRLTVT.

This clone occurred many times. Other DNA variants within this sample encode the same CDR3. V gene TRBV5-1 combines with J gene TRBJ1-3; TRBD1 might be the D (5 bases). The CDR3 extends over 14 amino acids. The ends were cut back, 4 bases at V and 2 bases at J, with 10 bases in the middle. Germline V gene lookup returns CDR1 SGHRS and CDR2 YFSETQ. The CDR3 region is CASSPWGPGNTIYF. Written as DNA, the CDR3 is TGCGCCAGCAGCCCGTGGGGACCTGGAAACACCATATATTTT.

This chain links TRBV2 with TRBJ2-3; D not certain. CDR3 length equals 11 residues. CDR1 is SNHLY and CDR2 is FYNNEI in the germline V gene. The CDR3 reads CASALSDTQYF. CDR3 DNA: TGTGCGAGCGCTTTATCAGATACGCAGTATTTT.

The chain couples TRBV5-5 to TRBJ1-1, with D uncertain. The CDR3 sequence is 13 residues long. Germline V gene data show CDR1 as SGHKS and CDR2 as YYEKEE (reference sequence). The V end lost 4 bases, the J end lost 6 bases, and 13 bases lay between the germline ends. CDR3 coding DNA: TGTGCCAGCAGCCGACCGGCTTCCGCTGAAGCTTTCTTT. Amino acid sequence: CASSRPASAEAFF.

This clone is a singleton in its sample. The rearrangement uses TRBV4-3 and TRBJ2-7; D is perhaps TRBD1 or TRBD2 (5 bases each). V shed 1 base and J shed 4 bases, with 11 bases lying between them. The CDR3 loop spans 14 amino acids. Germline V lookup: CDR1 LGHNA, CDR2 YSLEER. CDR3 amino acids: CASSQVHEGYEQYF. Here the CDR3 DNA reads TGCGCCAGCAGCCAAGTCCACGAGGGGTACGAGCAGTACTTC.

The chain carries TRBV7-2 and TRBJ2-7, with TRBD2 matching over 10 bases. Germline lookup yields CDR1 SGHTA and CDR2 FQGNSA. The trim removed 3 bases at V and 0 bases at J, leaving 8 bases unmatched. The CDR3 runs to 17 residues. CDR3 sequence (DNA): TGTGCCAGCAGCTTGCGGGCTAGCGGGAGCAGCTCCTACGAGCAGTACTTC. Translated: CASSLRASGSSSYEQYF.

This chain uses TRBV6-5 with TRBJ2-7, with 7 nucleotides matching TRBD1. The CDR3 totals 12 residues. The junction had 3 bases not matched to a gene; V was cut back by 6 bases and J by 4 bases. CDR1 MNHEY and CDR2 SVGAGI come from the germline V gene. In DNA, the CDR3 is TGTGCCAGCAGGGACAGGTGGTACGAGCAGTACTTC. This encodes CASRDRWYEQYF.

The chain joins TRBV28 to TRBJ1-3; D is uncertain. The CDR3 extends over 15 amino acids. Germline V CDR1 and CDR2: MDHEN, SYDVKM. V shed 11 bases and J shed 0 bases, with 17 bases lying between them. The CDR3 loop reads CASQDNDFSGNTIYF. Written as DNA, the CDR3 is TGTGCCTCCCAGGATAATGACTTCTCTGGAAACACCATATATTTT.

In the case of this clone: Just one base apart from a much larger clone, this may be a read error. Distinct nucleotide sequences in the sample also encode this CDR3. This chain uses TRBV28 with TRBJ2-7; a possible D gene is TRBD2 (6 bases). This CDR3 comprises 12 residues. The V end lost 5 bases, the J end lost 8 bases, and 13 bases lay between the germline ends. Germline V lookup: CDR1 MDHEN, CDR2 SYDVKM. Here the CDR3 reads CASSLSLAQQYF. DNA of the CDR3: TGTGCCAGCAGTCTAAGTCTAGCGCAGCAGTACTTC.

The genes are TRBV29-1 and TRBJ2-7, with 8 bases aligning to TRBD1. Germline V lookup: CDR1 SQVTM, CDR2 ANQGSEA. Trimming took 7 bases from V and 7 from J; bases not matched to a gene: 15. This CDR3 has 14 residues. Written as DNA, the CDR3 is TGCAGCGCCGAAACAGGGGGATATACGAGGGAGCAGTACTTC. Its protein product is CSAETGGYTREQYF.

The CDR3, as DNA: TGTGCCAGCAGCCGGGACAACTGGGCCAACGTCCTGACTTTC. Residues: CASSRDNWANVLTF. This chain links TRBV14 with TRBJ2-6; perhaps TRBD1 as D (6 bases). This CDR3 comprises 14 residues. Between the trimmed V and J ends, which lost 4 bases and 5 bases, there was a span of 9 bases. Germline-derived CDR1 and CDR2 are SGHDN and FVKESK.

The rearrangement joins TRBV4-1 to TRBJ1-5; 7 nucleotides agree with TRBD1. The CDR3 is made up of 15 amino acids. Germline CDR1 reads MGHRA; CDR2 reads YSYEKL. V shed 0 bases, J shed 6 bases, and the junction held 5 bases outside the gene matches. CDR3 DNA: TGCGCCAGCAGCCAAGATAGACAGGGCGGTCAGCCCCAGCATTTT. Amino acid sequence: CASSQDRQGGQPQHF.

This rearrangement joins TRBV30 to TRBJ1-1; D perhaps matches TRBD1 (5 bases). Germline CDR1 reads GTSNPN; CDR2 reads SVGIG (reference sequence). V lost 0 bases and J 11 bases, leaving 22 bases between the germline ends. The CDR3 is 15 residues long. The CDR3 loop is CAWSVKGAAKRSAFF. The CDR3 DNA reads TGTGCCTGGAGTGTAAAAGGGGCTGCAAAACGGTCGGCTTTCTTT.

The rearrangement uses TRBV2 and TRBJ2-3; D gene unclear. Germline CDR1 and CDR2: SNHLY and FYNNEI. V lost 5 bases, J lost 5 bases, and 5 bases lay in between. The CDR3 is 11 amino acids. The CDR3 region is CASSSQDTQYF. In DNA form, the CDR3 reads TGTGCCAGCAGTTCCCAAGATACGCAGTATTTT.

The chain combines TRBV5-1 with TRBJ2-3; no clear D gene. The germline V gene encodes CDR1 SGHRS and CDR2 YFSETQ. This CDR3 is 15 amino acids long. The germline V and J ends were trimmed by 4 bases and 0 bases, with 12 bases remaining between them. The CDR3 loop reads CASSLPAASTDTQYF. As DNA, the CDR3 is TGCGCCAGCAGCCTCCCCGCGGCCAGCACAGATACGCAGTATTTT. The entire variable domain, with the rest obtained from reference TRBV5-1 and TRBJ2-3, is as follows: KAGVTQTPRYLIKTRGQQVTLSCSPISGHRSVSWYQQTPGQGLQFLFEYFSETQRNKGNFPGRFSGRQFSNSRSEMNVSTLELGDSALYLCASSLPAASTDTQYFGPGTRLTVL.

Comment on this clone: Additional DNA sequences in this sample encode the identical CDR3. The rearrangement joins TRBV6-6 to TRBJ2-3; D call uncertain. Germline V CDR1 and CDR2: MNHNY, SVGAGI (reference sequence). This CDR3 spans 13 amino acids. Deletions cut 6 bases from V and 3 bases from J, with 10 bases between. CDR3 coding DNA: TGTGCCAGCAGCTTAGGTGGAACAGATACGCAGTATTTT. It encodes CASSLGGTDTQYF.